What follows describes a single TCR beta chain. Germline V gene data show CDR1 as SGHNT and CDR2 as YYREEE (reference sequence). This CDR3 spans 17 amino acids. J gave up 3 bases and V 0 bases, and 11 bases lay outside the gene matches. Authors' analysis steps: Quantification of nucleated cells was approximated via reference gene primer amplification. Libraries were prepared by immunoSEQ multiplex PCR; TCRdb keeps only in-frame clonotypes and omits some of them. V, J and clone size reflect that table, while D and trimming were determined from the DNA. Among some 460,000 clones listed, approximately 90% were seen once. The data stem from a study of blood T cell repertoires in COVID-19. Study as a whole: The United States, Italy and Spain supplied acute and convalescent COVID-19 samples. Sample material is recorded as cDNA or gDNA derived from T cells, B-cell-depleted T cells, or PBMCs.

This clonotype was obtained from a woman between 18 and 29 years old who had recovered from COVID-19. J is TRBJ1-1 and V is TRBV5-4, with 7 bases lining up with TRBD1. The sequenced sample was PBMCs or T cells enriched from blood (not recorded which). In DNA, the CDR3 is TGTGCCAGCAGCTTGGCCGCCGGAGGGGGCGAAGACACTGAAGCTTTCTTT. Amino acid sequence: CASSLAAGGGEDTEAFF.